This T cell receptor (beta chain) comes out of a study of OX40 agonist ivuxolimab in advanced cancers. Background on the study: Patients took ivuxolimab, an agonistic anti-OX40 (CD134) antibody. People in dose escalation had one of these cancers: hepatocellular carcinoma, melanoma, renal cell or head and neck cancer.

With 5 bases removed from V and 8 bases from J, the gap between germline ends came to 22 bases. This CDR3 is built from 16 residues. Germline assignment: CDR1 SSHAT and CDR2 FNYEAQ (reference sequence). This clone was recorded once. Sequencing was performed with immunoSEQ multiplex PCR; in TCRdb, only in-frame clones are kept and a portion is missing. The data show approximately 28,000 clones, roughly 84% seen once. The receptor was derived from an adult with an advanced solid tumor such as melanoma, head and neck, liver or kidney cancer. This chain links TRBV7-7 with TRBJ2-1; D could derive from TRBD1 or TRBD2 (7 bases each). The input for sequencing was CD4+ or CD8+ T cells sorted from blood, taken in a trial of the OX40 agonist ivuxolimab. CDR3 protein: CASSPREGAHFYEQFF. The DNA for the CDR3 is TGTGCCAGCAGCCCCAGGGAGGGGGCGCATTTCTATGAGCAGTTCTTC.